This entry is about one T cell receptor (beta chain). Its specificity is unknown. PCR employed 60 Vbeta and 13 Jbeta primers. Here immunoSEQ multiplex PCR was the method, and the copy in TCRdb shows in-frame clones only, minus some. Of 100,000 to 140,000 clones detected, 65% to 80% appear once; the ten largest clones hold 4% to 5%. The CDR3 sequence is 12 residues long. V gave up 7 bases and J gave up 0 bases, with 9 bases separating them. Germline V gene lookup returns CDR1 GTSNPN and CDR2 SVGIG (reference sequence). This sample stems from a study of cytomegalovirus exposure and HLA in healthy donors. General study findings and limits: The availability of immune exposure information extended only to CMV serostatus. Indistinguishable V segments, including TRBV6-2 and TRBV6-3, were excluded.

This sequence originates from a male donor in good health and CMV-seronegative. This chain connects TRBV30 to TRBJ1-1, with unresolved D. The sequenced sample consisted of PBMCs. The CDR3 nucleotides read TGTGCCTCCCCGGGATTGAACACTGAAGCTTTCTTT. Its translation is CASPGLNTEAFF.